The 13 T cell receptor beta chains presented below share a single source sample, sequenced in a study of beta chain features in type 1 diabetes. The sequenced template was cDNA made from the entire isolated RNA. Data came from immunoSEQ multiplex PCR; TCRdb stores just in-frame clones and leaves some out. Of 550,000 to 850,000 clones listed, about an eighth were seen once; the top ten hold approximately 0.022%. Antigens of these TCRs are unknown. Overall study findings and caveats: People with Type 1 diabetes carried modestly yet significantly shorter TCRB CDR3s in all four CD4+ subsets.

The sequenced sample was naive CD4+ T cells from blood. The receptors come from a man younger than 30 with type 1 diabetes.

CDR3 sequence (DNA): TGTGCCTGGAGTGCGGACTCTCATCAGCCCCAGCATTTT. Encoded protein: CAWSADSHQPQHF. The J gene is TRBJ1-5, the V gene TRBV30; D call uncertain. The CDR3 has 13 amino acids. With 1 base removed from V and 5 bases from J, the gap between germline ends came to 9 bases. Germline assignment: CDR1 GTSNPN and CDR2 SVGIG (reference sequence).

The chain recombines TRBV7-9 with TRBJ1-2; 7 bases are a match to TRBD1. Germline V gene lookup returns CDR1 SEHNR and CDR2 FQNEAQ (reference sequence). This CDR3 contains 16 residues. V was pared by 4 bases and J by 5 bases, with 13 bases of the junction left unmatched. This CDR3 is CASSSLNRQGGYGYTF. Written as DNA, the CDR3 is TGTGCCAGCAGCTCCCTGAATCGACAGGGAGGATATGGCTACACCTTC.

The chain carries TRBV30 and TRBJ1-1; D might be TRBD1 (5 bases). The CDR3 length is 13 residues. Germline CDR1 reads GTSNPN; CDR2 reads SVGIG (reference sequence). V was clipped by 3 bases and J by 1 base, with 9 bases between them. The CDR3 bases are TGTGCCTGGAGACAGGAGGCGAACACTGAAGCTTTCTTT. This codes for CAWRQEANTEAFF.

This clone was counted once. The chain combines TRBV6-1 with TRBJ1-2, with D uncertain. Germline V CDR1 and CDR2: MNHNS, SASEGT. Trimming left V 1 base short and J 5 bases short, with 11 bases between. The CDR3 sequence is 14 residues long. CDR3 loop: CASSEDVGSYGYTF. The CDR3 bases are TGTGCCAGCAGTGAAGATGTGGGCTCATATGGCTACACCTTC.

This clone was counted between two and nine times. V usage is TRBV5-1 and J usage is TRBJ2-7; D could derive from TRBD1 or TRBD2 (6 bases each). Trimming shortened V by 0 bases and J by 5 bases, and 15 bases separated the two germline ends. Germline V gene data show CDR1 as SGHRS and CDR2 as YFSETQ. The CDR3 runs 15 residues. The CDR3 spells CASSLESGATHEQYF. The CDR3 nucleotides are TGCGCCAGCAGCTTGGAGTCGGGGGCGACCCACGAGCAGTACTTC.

V gene TRBV29-1 combines with J gene TRBJ2-1; TRBD1 is a possible D gene (6 bases). Germline V gene sequence: CDR1 SQVTM, CDR2 ANQGSEA. V lost 6 bases and J lost 1, with 10 bases in between. CDR3 length: 13 residues. The CDR3 DNA sequence: TGCAGCGTCACAGGGTTGTCCTACAATGAGCAGTTCTTC. It encodes CSVTGLSYNEQFF.

In DNA form, the CDR3 reads TGTGCCAGCAGCTTTGAGGGGGCGCGAGGCTACACCTTC. It specifies CASSFEGARGYTF. V usage is TRBV7-9 and J usage is TRBJ1-2; TRBD1 matches at 7 bases. CDR3 size: 13 residues. In germline, CDR1 is SEHNR, CDR2 FQNEAQ (reference sequence). The V gene end was trimmed by 3 bases and the J gene end by 8 bases; junction bases not matched to a gene: 6.

About this clone: In the same sample, other DNA sequences code for this CDR3. The gene calls are TRBV7-9 and TRBJ2-5; D unresolved. CDR1 SEHNR and CDR2 FQNEAQ come from the germline V gene (reference sequence). V was clipped by 1 base and J by 4 bases, with 7 bases between them. CDR3 length equals 13 residues. The CDR3 reads CASSLDLGETQYF. DNA of the CDR3: TGTGCCAGCAGCTTAGACCTAGGAGAGACCCAGTACTTC.

The chain uses TRBV7-9 and TRBJ2-5; 8 bases are a match to TRBD2. The CDR3 loop spans 14 amino acids. J lost 4 bases, V lost 5 bases, and 6 bases had no gene match. The germline V gene encodes CDR1 SEHNR and CDR2 FQNEAQ (reference sequence). CDR3 sequence (DNA): TGTGCCAGCAGCCCCCGGGAGGGAGCAGAGACCCAGTACTTC. Translation: CASSPREGAETQYF.

In this sample, this clone turned up a few times. V usage is TRBV7-9 and J usage is TRBJ2-7; no definite D call. V gave up 5 bases and J gave up 4 bases, with 9 bases separating them. Per germline, CDR1 SEHNR and CDR2 FQNEAQ (reference sequence). CDR3 length equals 12 residues. CDR3 protein: CASSPSPYEQYF. As DNA, the CDR3 is TGTGCCAGCAGCCCCTCCCCGTACGAGCAGTACTTC.

The chain joins TRBV27 to TRBJ1-1, with D perhaps TRBD1 (5 bases). This CDR3 comprises 14 residues. The germline gives CDR1 MNHEY, CDR2 SMNVEV (reference sequence). Trimming shortened V by 2 bases and J by 3 bases, and 10 bases separated the two germline ends. As DNA, the CDR3 is TGTGCCAGCAGTTTAGGGGGATCGGACACTGAAGCTTTCTTT. This codes for CASSLGGSDTEAFF.

The rearrangement uses TRBV7-3 and TRBJ2-1; D might be TRBD2 (6 bases). The CDR3 totals 12 residues. Deletions cut 6 bases from V and 9 bases from J, with 12 bases between. Germline V gene data show CDR1 as SGHTA and CDR2 as FQGTGA. The chain's CDR3 is CASSPVEGEQFF. The CDR3 bases are TGTGCCAGCAGTCCAGTGGAGGGTGAGCAGTTCTTC.

This clone was seen only a few times. The gene calls are TRBV10-3 and TRBJ2-3; D is undetermined. The CDR3 totals 16 residues. Germline V gene lookup returns CDR1 ENHRY and CDR2 SYGVKD. V dropped 8 bases and J dropped 1 base, with 19 bases sitting between them. This CDR3 is CAILSSTLTGTDTQYF. The CDR3 DNA is TGTGCCATCCTCAGTTCGACACTGACCGGCACAGATACGCAGTATTTT.